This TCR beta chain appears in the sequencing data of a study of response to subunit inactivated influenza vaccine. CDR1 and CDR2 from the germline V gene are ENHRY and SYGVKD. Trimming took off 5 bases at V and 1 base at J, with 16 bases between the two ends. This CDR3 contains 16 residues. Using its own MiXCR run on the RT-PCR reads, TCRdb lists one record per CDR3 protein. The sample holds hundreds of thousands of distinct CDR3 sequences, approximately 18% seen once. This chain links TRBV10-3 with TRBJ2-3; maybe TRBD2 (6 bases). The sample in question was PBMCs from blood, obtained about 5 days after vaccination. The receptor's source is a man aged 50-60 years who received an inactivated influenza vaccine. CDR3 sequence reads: CAISTRTSGGTDTQYF. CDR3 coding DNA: TGTGCCATCAGTACGAGGACTTCGGGGGGCACAGATACGCAGTATTTT.